This TCR beta chain came from a study of cytomegalovirus exposure and HLA in healthy donors (dated by TCRdb to the late 2010s). Regarding the complete study: An earlier analysis of approximately 640 of the donors reported approximately 290 Gb of sequence data and around 120 million unique TCR beta sequences from some 180 million T cells. Approximately 300 gigabases of sequencing data and tens of millions of unique TCR sequences were included in an early release covering roughly 700 HLA-typed donors. Among the roughly 410 genotyped donors, approximately 81% belonged to the genetic ancestry cluster associated with self-reported Caucasian donors. The study aimed to test whether signatures of past pathogen exposure could be identified by cataloging public T cell receptors. Using immunosequencing, the study profiled T cell repertoires from about 650 subjects and related those repertoires to cytomegalovirus serostatus. In addition to the first cohort of 666 subjects, a separate validation cohort of around 110 different subjects was used. To predict cytomegalovirus infection status, the study combined high-throughput TCR immunosequencing, statistical association of individual TCRs with disease status, and machine learning. In a later analysis, previously published TCR beta repertoires from 666 donors were re-analyzed and high-resolution HLA genotyping was added so that TCR occurrence patterns could be studied. In the later analysis, no new phenotypic data were used to find candidate immune exposures; instead, reliance was placed on TCR beta sequences and their occurrence across donors. An earlier analysis of fewer than 700 of the donors applied high-throughput TCR beta sequencing to assess whether each TCR beta V gene segment acted as functional or pseudogenic. Alongside the repertoire data, information on donor age, sex, ethnicity and CMV serostatus was compiled. Genome-wide SNP genotypes for about 55% of the roughly 670 donors were used in a later genetic analysis, which treated that subset as a discovery cohort. All discovery cohort repertoires had been generated using a single sequencing platform. Both class I and class II loci were covered by HLA typing, at four-digit resolution. Typing coverage differed by locus: A, B, C, DRB1 and DQB1 were typed in roughly 629-630 donors, DQA1 in approximately 520, DPA1 in around 600, and DPB1 in about 450. Roughly five DR-DQ haplotypes were treated as single units for association and clustering because of strong linkage in the cohort. Across some 400 genotyped donors of the cohort, an average of about 200,000 unique TCR beta nucleotide sequences per donor were sequenced, and 15% to 20% of those sequences were non-productive.

Between the V and J ends, shortened by 3 bases and 8 bases respectively, the junction contains 17 bases. The CDR3 starts with the cysteine, ends with the phenylalanine, and has 14 residues. Only the CDR3 region is kept as DNA, spanning 42 bases read in frame from base 1. The germline V gene (reference sequence) gives CDR1 as SGHNT and CDR2 as YYREEE. On this clone: Its binding antigen is unknown. Within one base of it there is no much larger clone, and no base qualities were kept.

The cohort comprised more than 550 healthy bone marrow donors. Cohort members were all nominally healthy when sampled, although unrecorded immune exposures were likely present. The donor was CMV seronegative and was included in the group of under 450 seronegative cohort members. Every donor gave a peripheral blood sample, and the peripheral blood mononuclear cells from that sample were used for TCR beta sequencing. The Qiagen DNeasy Blood Extraction Kit was used to extract genomic DNA from the blood cell samples. Results and caveats for the whole study, not just this receptor: Linkage disequilibrium might explain the correlated functional status among segregating V segments, but an unknown experimental factor could not be ruled out. CMV serostatus was the only immune exposure information available for the cohort. An association between a missense DCLRE1C variant and V-gene and J-gene trimming of TCR beta chains was found in a later genetic analysis and replicated in an independent cohort. This cohort had only TCR beta chains sequenced, and the lack of alpha or paired-chain data limited which features could be detected. A later analysis associated 15,000 to 20,000 TCR beta sequences with specific HLA alleles at a false discovery rate of 0.05. In a later analysis, HLA-associated TCR beta chains were found to be more clonally expanded and to have lower generation probabilities than equally common non-associated chains. According to a later genetic analysis, donors in an Asian-associated ancestry cluster had fewer N-insertions in productive TCRs than the approximately 700-donor mean. A later analysis found that TCR association rates varied across HLA loci, with DRB1 alleles showing the most associated TCRs and HLA-C alleles the fewest. A further reported finding was that TCR beta sequences accurately predicted the HLA-A and HLA-B alleles for most subjects in the first cohort. The 87-base-pair reads could not distinguish some IMGT-functional V segments, including TRBV6-2 and TRBV6-3, so those segments were excluded. HLA typing was unavailable for some donors at each locus, so association tests used only the typed subset. A group of highly shared sequence variants was considered likely to be a technical artifact of the sequencing pipeline. In a later analysis, most CMV-associated TCR beta chains were found to appear HLA-restricted, with HLA associations seemingly driven largely by CMV exposure. Most TCR sequences were seen in very few donors, while some public TCRs were found in many individuals. Because counts were too low, about 18 rarely observed V segments, including chromosome 9 orphons, were excluded from the earlier analysis of 587 of the donors. The presence/absence analyses assumed that sequencing depth was roughly uniform across donors, and that assumption may not be true. The authors suggested that the approach could potentially be generalized to other disease states and immunological phenotypes. Cytomegalovirus status was reported to be diagnosed by the classifier with high specificity and sensitivity in both the original and validation cohorts. In an earlier analysis of some 540 of the donors, most TCR beta V segments appeared in productive rearrangements about 87% or about 30% of the time, broadly matching IMGT annotations. A few of the identified cytomegalovirus-associated TCR beta chains were confirmed in vitro to be specific for cytomegalovirus antigens. Assigning TCR associations to individual alleles was difficult when HLA alleles, especially DR and DQ, strongly co-occurred. The study gave a list of 150 to 200 TCR beta chains associated with cytomegalovirus. According to a later analysis, parvovirus B19, influenza, CMV and Epstein-Barr virus appeared linked to several top co-occurrence clusters.

The receptor library was made with the immunoSEQ multiplex PCR assay. A mixture of 60 forward primers for TCR Vbeta segments and 13 reverse primers for TCR Jbeta segments was used in the multiplex PCR. The CDR3 region of rearranged TCR beta genes was amplified from genomic DNA with a multiplex PCR assay. On the Illumina HiSeq System, the amplified TCR beta libraries were sequenced as 87-base-pair reads. In the original analysis: A later analysis tallied roughly 76 million unique TCR beta chains across the 666 repertoires, and 10 million to 11 million of those chains were shared by two or more donors. Raw reads were error-corrected and collapsed into unique sequences by a nearest-neighbor algorithm in which closely related sequences were merged to remove PCR and sequencing errors. V, D and J gene segments were assigned by aligning CDR3 sequences to IMGT reference sequences. For a sequence to be retained, a match of at least six nucleotides to both a V gene segment and a J gene segment was required. Rearrangements were called productive when the CDR3 lacked stop codons and stayed in frame with V and J; all others were non-productive. CDR3 was defined according to IMGT convention as the region running from the second conserved V-encoded cysteine to the conserved J-encoded phenylalanine. Sequences without an unambiguous match to a single V gene segment were excluded from the earlier analysis of over 500 of the donors. In an earlier analysis of more than 500 of the donors, a V segment was called functional when productive rearrangements were above 56.7%, and segregating when the standard deviation between donors exceeded 5%. A statistical classification framework was built to diagnose cytomegalovirus status from the catalog of TCR beta chain sequences. V and J gene assignment, in a later analysis, came from comparing TCR nucleotide sequences with IMGT/GENE-DB human TR gene sequences. The TCRdist pipeline was used in a later analysis to assign CDR3 sequences and most-parsimonious VDJ recombination scenarios. A later analysis defined each TCR beta chain by its CDR3 amino acid sequence plus V-gene family, and excluded reads lacking a unique V-gene family. To address suspected cross-contamination and a sequencing artifact, a later analysis removed roughly 580 highly shared, low-generation-probability nucleotide sequences. For each public chain, a later analysis derived a clonal expansion index from normalized ranks of inferred template counts within each repertoire. A later analysis computed generation probabilities with a VDJ recombination model fitted to out-of-frame rearrangements, and checked the results against IGoR. A later analysis scored TCR-TCR, TCR-HLA and TCR-CMV co-occurrence with hypergeometric tests, applying a repertoire-size bias correction to TCR pairs. In a later analysis, false discovery rates were estimated by permuting HLA or CMV assignments 20 times. In a later analysis, co-occurring TCRs were grouped with DBSCAN, and TCRdist sequence similarity was added when clustering was performed within HLA-allele-positive subsets. Repertoires with fewer than 30,000 or more than 120,000 public chains, plus five repertoires with anomalous nucleotide sharing, were excluded from co-occurrence clustering. TCRdb holds this immuneACCESS table with in-frame rearrangements only. Some clones are missing; in checked studies, unresolved V genes explain under half, and the rest has no known cause. Clonal size and the V and J genes are those of that table, whereas D and trimming came from the DNA. The sample contains roughly 120,000 clones, around 81% of them found a single time. The ten largest clones add up to 2.2% of the sample.

Sequences were obtained from PBMCs. The clonotype comes from a woman aged 40 to 49 in good health and CMV-seronegative. The chain uses TRBV5-4 and TRBJ1-1, with no reliable assignment of the D segment. Read as DNA, the sequence is TGTGCCAGCAGCTCGGACTACTTGCTGGCCGAAGCTTTCTTT. Its protein is CASSSDYLLAEAFF.